The source of this T cell receptor beta chain is a study of blood T cell repertoires in COVID-19. Looking at the study overall: Samples came from the United States, Italy and Spain, spanning acute and convalescent COVID-19. T cells, B-cell-depleted T cells, or PBMCs provided the cDNA or gDNA that served as material.

Per the authors' pipeline: Reference gene primer amplification yielded estimated nucleated cell counts. TCRdb's copy holds only in-frame clones and misses some; the assay was immunoSEQ multiplex PCR. V, J and clone size are those of that table, while D and trimming were read from the DNA. The sample records approximately 210,000 clones, around 82% being singletons. Germline loops: CDR1 MNHEY, CDR2 SMNVEV (reference sequence). Trimming pared 3 bases from V and 8 bases from J, leaving 5 bases between. The CDR3 is made up of 11 amino acids. This clone was counted only a few times. Additional DNA sequences in this sample encode the identical CDR3.

The chain couples TRBV27 to TRBJ2-1; D is ambiguous. The sequencing sample was made of peripheral blood. The receptor was derived from a woman in her thirties or forties with acute or convalescent COVID-19. CDR3 nucleotides: TGTGCCAGCAGTTTTTCAGATGAGCAGTTCTTC. Its protein is CASSFSDEQFF.